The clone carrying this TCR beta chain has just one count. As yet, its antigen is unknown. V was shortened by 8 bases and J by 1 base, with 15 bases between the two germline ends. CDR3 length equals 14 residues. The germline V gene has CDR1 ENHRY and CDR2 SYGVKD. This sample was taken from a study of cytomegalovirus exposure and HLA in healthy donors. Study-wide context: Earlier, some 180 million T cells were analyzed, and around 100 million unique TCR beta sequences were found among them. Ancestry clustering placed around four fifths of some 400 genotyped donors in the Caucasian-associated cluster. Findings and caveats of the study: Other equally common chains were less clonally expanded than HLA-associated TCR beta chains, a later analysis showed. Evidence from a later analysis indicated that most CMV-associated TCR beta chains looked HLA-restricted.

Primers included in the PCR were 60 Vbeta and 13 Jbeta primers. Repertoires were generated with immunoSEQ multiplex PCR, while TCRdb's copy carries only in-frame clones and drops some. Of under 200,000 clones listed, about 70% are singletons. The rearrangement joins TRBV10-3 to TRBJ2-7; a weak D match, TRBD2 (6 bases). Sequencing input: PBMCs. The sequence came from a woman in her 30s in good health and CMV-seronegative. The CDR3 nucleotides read TGTGCCATCCGTAGCGGAGGGGCTTCCTACGAGCAGTACTTC. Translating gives CAIRSGGASYEQYF.